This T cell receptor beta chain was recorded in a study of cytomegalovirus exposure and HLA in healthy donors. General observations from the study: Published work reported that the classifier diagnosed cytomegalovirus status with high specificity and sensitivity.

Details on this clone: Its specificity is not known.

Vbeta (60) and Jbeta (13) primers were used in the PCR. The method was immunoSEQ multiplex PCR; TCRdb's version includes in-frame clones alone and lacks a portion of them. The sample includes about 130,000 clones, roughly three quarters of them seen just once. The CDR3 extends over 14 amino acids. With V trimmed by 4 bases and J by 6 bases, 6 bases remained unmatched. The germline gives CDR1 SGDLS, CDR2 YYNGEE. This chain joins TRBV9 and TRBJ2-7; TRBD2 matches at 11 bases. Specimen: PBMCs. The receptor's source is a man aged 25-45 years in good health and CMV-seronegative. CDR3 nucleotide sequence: TGTGCCAGCAGCAATAGCGGGAGGGGTTCCGAGCAGTACTTC. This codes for CASSNSGRGSEQYF.